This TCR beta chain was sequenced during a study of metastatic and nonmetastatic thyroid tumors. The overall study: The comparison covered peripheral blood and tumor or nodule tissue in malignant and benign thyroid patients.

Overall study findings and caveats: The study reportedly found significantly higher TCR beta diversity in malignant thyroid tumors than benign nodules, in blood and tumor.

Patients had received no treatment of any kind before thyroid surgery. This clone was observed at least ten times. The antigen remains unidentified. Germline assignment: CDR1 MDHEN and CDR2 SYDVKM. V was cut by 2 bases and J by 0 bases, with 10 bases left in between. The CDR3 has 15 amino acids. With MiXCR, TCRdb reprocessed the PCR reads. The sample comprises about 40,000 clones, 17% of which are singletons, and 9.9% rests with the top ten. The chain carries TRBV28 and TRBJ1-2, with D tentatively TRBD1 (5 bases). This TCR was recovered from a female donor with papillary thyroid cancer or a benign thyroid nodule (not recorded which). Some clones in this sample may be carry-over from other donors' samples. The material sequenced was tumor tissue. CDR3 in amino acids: CASSLDTGANYGYTF. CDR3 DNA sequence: TGTGCCAGCAGTTTAGATACAGGAGCTAACTATGGCTACACCTTC.